This TCR beta chain derives from a study of cytomegalovirus exposure and HLA in healthy donors. Study information: Early release data held roughly 90 million unique TCRs from HLA-typed donors. General study points: Earlier results showed most TCR beta V segments being productive about 90% or about 30% of the time. There were several of the most significant clusters that appeared linked to common viral pathogens in a later analysis.

Comment on this clone: The target antigen is unknown.

V was pared by 6 bases and J by 1 base, with 2 bases of the junction left unmatched. The germline gives CDR1 MRHNA, CDR2 SNTAGT. The CDR3 runs 15 residues. The PCR had 60 Vbeta and 13 Jbeta primers. Methods used by the authors: An analysis performed later counted 74 million or so unique TCR beta chains (roughly 9.9 million of them shared). This table comes from immunoSEQ multiplex PCR, and its TCRdb copy is limited to in-frame clones, with some not included. That table gives V, J and clone size, and the DNA gave D and trimming. The data hold over 110,000 clones, with 82% observed a single time. This clonotype was sampled from a male donor in good health and CMV-seronegative. Sequencing was done on a sample of PBMCs. The chain links TRBV6-4 to TRBJ2-2, with TRBD2 identical over 10 bases. CDR3 coding DNA: TGTGCCAGCAGCCCTAGCGGGGGGAACACCGGGGAGCTGTTTTTT. Translating it yields CASSPSGGNTGELFF.